This T cell receptor (beta chain) is from a study of vaccination and CD4 T cells after COVID-19. Germline V gene sequence: CDR1 SGHDT, CDR2 YYEEEE. The CDR3 is made up of 19 amino acids. V shed 4 bases and J shed 7 bases, with 32 bases lying between them. Points from the study as a whole: Convalescent patients gained a median 86.3% of their reactive clones only post-vaccination.

Cultured CD4+ T cell DNA underwent sequencing with the Oncomine TCR Beta short-read assay. MiXCR was run by TCRdb on the PCR reads, yielding one entry per CDR3 protein. In the table there are tens of thousands of distinct CDR3 sequences, roughly 40% of which are singletons. The time point was: late sampling 161 to 241 days after vaccination in a few convalescent patients. Noted treatment: roughly 10-day PBMC culture with coronavirus spike peptide pools or control peptides (ViraFEST assay). Notes on this clonotype: Its antigen is not known.

The origin of this receptor is a human donor who had recovered from COVID-19. This sequence joins TRBV5-6 and TRBJ2-5; D possibly matches TRBD1 or TRBD2 (5 bases each). Sequencing used CD4+ T cells from blood, cultured in vitro, obtained about 7 months after SARS-CoV-2 vaccination. CDR3 in amino acids: CASSRARDPRLLLYVTQYF. The CDR3 DNA sequence: TGTGCCAGCAGCCGAGCCCGGGACCCTCGACTGTTGTTGTATGTGACCCAGTACTTC.